This T cell receptor (beta chain) appears in the sequencing data of a study of shared clonotypes between healthy human individuals. Worth noting for this clone: What it binds is not known.

Sequenced by immunoSEQ multiplex PCR; TCRdb stores in-frame clones only, minus some. The sample lists 2 million to 2.5 million clones; approximately 93% were seen once. Findings and caveats of the study: In this cohort, only blood was sampled, and tissue repertoires likely differ. Generation probability values for non-shared clonotypes were lower than those for clonotypes shared by all four donors.

This CDR3 has 12 amino acids. Germline-derived CDR1 and CDR2 are GTSNPN and SVGIG (reference sequence). V shed 4 bases and J shed 8 bases, with 11 bases lying between them. The chain employs TRBV30 and TRBJ1-4; perhaps TRBD1 as D (5 bases). The sequence derives from a man younger than 30 in good health. Some clones in this sample may be carry-over from other donors' samples. Sequenced input: naive CD4+ T cells from PBMCs. This sample's subset: CD45RA+ positively selected. In DNA, the CDR3 is TGTGCCTGGAACAGGCCCCAGGAAAAACTGTTTTTT. Amino acids: CAWNRPQEKLFF. Full variable domain (rest looked up from reference TRBV30 and TRBJ1-4): SQTIHQWPATLVQPVGSPLSLECTVEGTSNPNLYWYRQAAGRGLQLLFYSVGIGQISSEVPQNLSASRPQDRQFILSSKKLLLSDSGFYLCAWNRPQEKLFFGSGTQLSVL.